This T cell receptor (beta chain) stems from a study of OX40 agonist ivuxolimab in advanced cancers. Whole-study context: Cohort: 82.7% men, mean age roughly 60, aged about 20 to 80. Three patients had partial responses: one hepatocellular carcinoma, two cutaneous melanoma.

This clone was observed once. Its specificity is not known. The CDR3 is made up of 9 amino acids. The V gene's germline CDR1 is SGDLS and CDR2 YYNGEE. Between the trimmed V and J ends, which lost 5 bases and 4 bases, there was a span of 1 base. Study-wide results and caveats: Normalized T-cell clonal expansion was also low in some nonresponders. CD8+ T cells were the subset that, on average, had more expanded clones than CD4+.

Sequenced by immunoSEQ multiplex PCR; TCRdb stores in-frame clones only, minus some. The table has about 64,000 clones, 75% to 90% seen once. The TCR was taken from an adult with an advanced solid tumor such as melanoma, head and neck, liver or kidney cancer. The chain joins TRBV9 to TRBJ2-7; D is ambiguous. Here the sequenced sample was CD4+ or CD8+ T cells sorted from blood, taken in a trial of the OX40 agonist ivuxolimab. CDR3 sequence: CASSYEQYF. DNA for the CDR3: TGTGCCAGCAGTTACGAGCAGTACTTC.